The clone carrying this T cell receptor beta chain was detected only a few times. Its antigen is unidentified. Cultured CD4+ T cell DNA underwent sequencing with the Oncomine TCR Beta short-read assay. TCRdb recomputed calls from the PCR reads with MiXCR, one row per CDR3 protein. The sample yields 15,000 to 20,000 distinct CDR3 sequences, 45% to 55% seen once. This specimen comes from a study of vaccination and CD4 T cells after COVID-19. V was trimmed by 6 bases and J by 2 bases, leaving 19 bases between them. This CDR3 is built from 16 residues. Germline V gene lookup returns CDR1 MNHEY and CDR2 SMNVEV (reference sequence). The treatment here: roughly 10-day PBMC culture with coronavirus spike peptide pools or control peptides (ViraFEST assay). Expansion of antigen-specific T cells with peptide pools by ViraFEST preceded sequencing of TCRs. It was on days 3 and 7 that half the medium was replaced with fresh IL-2 medium.

The chain couples TRBV27 to TRBJ1-2; D is possibly TRBD1 (6 bases). This sequence originates from a human donor who had recovered from COVID-19. Sequenced material: CD4+ T cells from blood, cultured in vitro. This CDR3 reads CASRRGGSQLNYGYTF. CDR3 nucleotides: TGTGCCAGCAGACGGGGGGGCAGTCAACTAAACTATGGCTACACCTTC.